The 19 T cell receptor beta chains in this list originate from one sample, sequenced in a study of radiotherapy plus CTLA-4 blockade in lung cancer. The data were produced by immunoSEQ multiplex PCR, yet TCRdb's version contains in-frame clones alone and is incomplete. The table shows about 60,000 clones, with just over 75% occurring only once. Sequences were derived from peripheral blood, sampled from a patient treated with radiotherapy plus ipilimumab. The receptors were sampled from a human donor with non-small cell lung cancer who had a partial response to radiotherapy plus ipilimumab.

This chain uses TRBV2 with TRBJ1-2; no definite D call. CDR3 length: 14 amino acids. The V and J ends lost 3 bases and 4 bases respectively, with 12 bases between them. CDR1 is SNHLY, CDR2 FYNNEI, per germline. The CDR3 DNA sequence: TGTGCCAGCAGTGATGGAGGGTATGGCTATGGCTACACCTTC. This gives the protein CASSDGGYGYGYTF.

The chain couples TRBV6-1 to TRBJ1-2, with a weak D call TRBD1 (5 bases). CDR3 size: 14 residues. Germline loops: CDR1 MNHNS, CDR2 SASEGT. Trimming stripped 1 base from V and 2 bases from J, with 8 bases between. The CDR3 bases are TGTGCCAGCAGTGAAGGGGGACTGAACTATGGCTACACCTTC. This encodes CASSEGGLNYGYTF.

The CDR3 DNA reads TGTGCCAGCTGTACGGGGGGGGCAGATGGCTACACCTTC. As protein: CASCTGGADGYTF. The chain has TRBV6-6 and TRBJ1-2; D may be TRBD1 (6 bases). The CDR3 sequence is 13 residues long. CDR1 and CDR2 from the germline V gene are MNHNY and SVGAGI (reference sequence). V lost 8 bases and J 6 bases, leaving 16 bases between the germline ends.

This clone was picked up a small number of times. The chain joins TRBV11-1 to TRBJ2-7; 7 positions agree with TRBD1. Germline CDR1 reads SGHAT; CDR2 reads FQDESV (reference sequence). CDR3 length equals 15 residues. Trimming removed 4 bases from V and 0 bases from J; junction bases left unmatched: 6. CDR3 protein: CASSSRGTVSYEQYF. The CDR3 DNA sequence: TGTGCCAGCAGCTCGAGAGGGACAGTCTCCTACGAGCAGTACTTC.

The chain carries TRBV28 and TRBJ2-7; D perhaps matches TRBD2 (6 bases). Germline V gene lookup returns CDR1 MDHEN and CDR2 SYDVKM. The CDR3 has 13 amino acids. The germline V and J ends were trimmed by 11 bases and 3 bases, with 17 bases remaining between them. CDR3 sequence reads: CASLGGGSYEQYF. DNA of the CDR3: TGTGCCTCCCTGGGGGGTGGGAGCTACGAGCAGTACTTC.

This chain links TRBV30 with TRBJ1-2; the D is unclear. The CDR3 is 14 amino acids. Germline CDR1 and CDR2: GTSNPN and SVGIG (reference sequence). Trimming stripped 3 bases from V and 4 bases from J, with 15 bases between. Here the CDR3 reads CAWRGRGFSYGYTF. In DNA, the CDR3 is TGTGCCTGGAGGGGCCGTGGGTTCAGCTATGGCTACACCTTC.

A word on this clone: Other DNA sequences in this specimen translate into the identical CDR3. This chain links TRBV19 with TRBJ1-2; TRBD1 agrees at 10 bases. CDR3 length: 13 residues. Germline V lookup: CDR1 LNHDA, CDR2 SQIVND (reference sequence). The trim removed 8 bases at V and 3 bases at J, leaving 3 bases unmatched. The CDR3 nucleotides are TGTGCCAGTCGACAGGGGGCGGACTATGGCTACACCTTC. Translation gives CASRQGADYGYTF. The full variable domain, in which reference TRBV19 and TRBJ1-2 provide the parts outside the CDR3, is DGGITQSPKYLFRKEGQNVTLSCEQNLNHDAMYWYRQDPGQGLRLIYYSQIVNDFQKGDIAEGYSVSREKKESFPLTVTSAQKNPTAFYLCASRQGADYGYTFGSGTRLTVV.

V gene TRBV18 combines with J gene TRBJ2-7; D possibly corresponds to TRBD2 (6 bases). From germline, CDR1 is KGHSH and CDR2 LQKENI. V was trimmed by 3 bases and J by 9 bases, leaving 18 bases between them. The CDR3 is 14 amino acids. The CDR3 DNA reads as TGTGCCAGCTCACCCTCGGGAGTAACTGCGGGGCAGTACTTC. It encodes CASSPSGVTAGQYF.

The chain links TRBV7-8 to TRBJ2-7; tentative D call: TRBD1 (6 bases). Trimming removed 1 base from V and 3 bases from J, with 10 bases in between. There are 14 residues in the CDR3. Germline values: CDR1 SGHVS, CDR2 FQNEAQ. In nucleotides, the CDR3 is TGTGCCAGCAGCTTAGGAAGGGGGAGCTACGAGCAGTACTTC. Amino acids: CASSLGRGSYEQYF.

The CDR3 loop is CASSLGRPGLAGAADTQYF. The DNA of the CDR3 is TGTGCCAGCAGCCTGGGACGCCCGGGACTAGCGGGGGCTGCAGATACGCAGTATTTT. This chain uses TRBV5-6 with TRBJ2-3; TRBD2 matches 14 bases. The CDR3 sequence is 19 residues long. Germline-derived CDR1 and CDR2 are SGHDT and YYEEEE. Trimming removed 4 bases from V and 4 bases from J; junction bases left unmatched: 14.

The V and J genes are TRBV11-2 and TRBJ2-7, with D hard to call. V shed 5 bases and J shed 6 bases, with 8 bases lying between them. The CDR3 loop spans 11 amino acids. CDR1 is SGHAT, CDR2 FQNNGV, per germline. The CDR3: CASSPGVEQYF. The DNA of the CDR3 is TGTGCCAGCAGCCCCGGAGTCGAGCAGTACTTC.

This clone showed up just once. The chain recombines TRBV7-9 with TRBJ1-1; 7 positions match TRBD1. J lost 1 base, V lost 3 bases, and 2 bases had no gene match. The CDR3 length is 14 residues. Germline loops: CDR1 SEHNR, CDR2 FQNEAQ (reference sequence). CDR3 nucleotide sequence: TGTGCCAGCAGCTTGGGGACAGCGAACACTGAAGCTTTCTTT. It is translated as CASSLGTANTEAFF.

V and J are TRBV11-2 and TRBJ2-7, with TRBD1 identical over 9 bases. V lost 5 bases and J lost 4; bases outside the gene matches: 9. Germline-derived CDR1 and CDR2 are SGHAT and FQNNGV. The CDR3 loop spans 15 amino acids. The CDR3 loop is CASSVGGTGPYEQYF. DNA for the CDR3: TGTGCCAGCAGCGTAGGGGGGACAGGGCCGTACGAGCAGTACTTC.

The rearrangement uses TRBV7-9 and TRBJ2-5, with TRBD2 matching 7 bases. The germline V gene has CDR1 SEHNR and CDR2 FQNEAQ (reference sequence). With V trimmed by 4 bases and J by 5 bases, 13 bases remained unmatched. This CDR3 comprises 16 residues. The CDR3 sequence: CASSYLPAGEFETQYF. The CDR3 DNA reads as TGTGCCAGCAGCTACCTTCCCGCGGGGGAGTTCGAGACCCAGTACTTC.

The chain carries TRBV10-2 and TRBJ2-7, with 11 bases identical to TRBD2. Germline assignment: CDR1 WSHSY and CDR2 SAAADI. V gave up 5 bases and J gave up 7 bases; unmatched junction bases: 10. This CDR3 is 15 amino acids long. The DNA for the CDR3 is TGCGCCAGCAGTTTAGCGGGGGGGCCTCTGAGAGAGCAGTACTTC. This codes for CASSLAGGPLREQYF.

This clone has more than one count but fewer than ten. This chain links TRBV9 with TRBJ2-7; D is possibly TRBD1 (5 bases). The germline V and J ends were trimmed by 3 bases and 1 base, with 14 bases remaining between them. Germline CDR1 SGDLS, CDR2 YYNGEE. This CDR3 has 15 residues. CDR3 region: CASSAQGNPSYEQYF. CDR3 DNA sequence: TGTGCCAGCAGCGCGCAGGGAAATCCTTCCTACGAGCAGTACTTC.

The chain combines TRBV5-1 with TRBJ1-5, with D unresolved. The CDR3 has 15 residues. CDR1 is SGHRS, CDR2 YFSETQ, per germline. The germline V and J ends were trimmed by 0 bases and 4 bases, with 11 bases remaining between them. CDR3 loop: CASSLEPSRNQPQHF. In DNA, the CDR3 is TGCGCCAGCAGCTTGGAGCCATCCAGGAATCAGCCCCAGCATTTT.

The table lists this clone with a few counts. The V gene is TRBV12-5, the J gene TRBJ2-3, with D possibly being TRBD1 (6 bases). The ends were cut back, 0 bases at V and 3 bases at J, with 7 bases in the middle. The CDR3 has 14 amino acids. In germline, CDR1 is LGHNT, CDR2 FRNRAP. The CDR3 DNA reads as TGTGCTAGTGGTTTGGTAGGGGGTACAGATACGCAGTATTTT. Amino acids: CASGLVGGTDTQYF.

The chain is built from TRBV5-1 and TRBJ1-4, with TRBD1 as a possible D gene (6 bases). V was shortened by 3 bases and J by 3 bases, with 12 bases between the two germline ends. CDR1 is SGHRS and CDR2 is YFSETQ in the germline V gene. This CDR3 contains 15 residues. The CDR3 reads CASSSLTGANEKLFF. In nucleotides, the CDR3 is TGCGCCAGCAGCTCGCTGACAGGAGCTAATGAAAAACTGTTTTTT.